Below, 5 T cell receptor beta chains from the same sample are listed, as sequenced in a study of blood T cell repertoires in COVID-19. TCRdb keeps only in-frame clones here, not all; method: immunoSEQ multiplex PCR. The sample has 200,000 or so clones; 70% to 85% are singletons. Sample: peripheral blood. All receptors derive from a human donor with acute or convalescent COVID-19. The donor label of this sample is uncertain.

The chain couples TRBV3-1 (or the pseudogene TRBV3-2) to TRBJ2-3; 7 bases fit TRBD2. Germline loops: CDR1 LGHDT, CDR2 YNNKEL (reference sequence). The CDR3 is made up of 15 amino acids. V was clipped by 4 bases and J by 0 bases; unmatched bases: 4. CDR3 coding DNA: TGTGCCAGCAGCCGGGGGGGGTCTAGCACAGATACGCAGTATTTT. Its protein is CASSRGGSSTDTQYF.

This sequence joins TRBV5-4 and TRBJ2-2; 10 nucleotides match TRBD2. CDR1 and CDR2 from the germline V gene are SGHNT and YYREEE (reference sequence). This CDR3 spans 15 amino acids. Germline trimming cut 4 bases from V and 5 bases from J; bases unmatched to any gene: 5. The CDR3 loop reads CASSLAGVGTGELFF. The CDR3 DNA reads as TGTGCCAGCAGCCTAGCGGGAGTAGGAACCGGGGAGCTGTTTTTT.

This clone was seen only a few times. V is TRBV12-3 or TRBV12-4 and J is TRBJ1-1, with 7 bases matching TRBD1. The CDR3 is 13 amino acids. J gave up 8 bases and V 1 base, and 4 bases lay outside the gene matches. The DNA of the CDR3 is TGTGCCAGCAGTTTAGTCTGGACAGGCGAAGCTTTCTTT. Protein product: CASSLVWTGEAFF.

J is TRBJ2-7 and V is TRBV15; 8 nucleotides agree with TRBD1. Germline CDR1 LNHNV, CDR2 YYDKDF (reference sequence). J was trimmed by 6 bases and V by 2 bases; bases with no gene match: 6. This CDR3 comprises 14 residues. The CDR3 DNA reads as TGTGCCACCAGCAGACCACGGACAGGGTCCGAGCAGTACTTC. Translating gives CATSRPRTGSEQYF.

The chain couples TRBV10-3 to TRBJ1-1; 8 bases agree with TRBD1. This CDR3 is 13 amino acids long. J was trimmed by 3 bases and V by 8 bases; bases with no gene match: 5. CDR1 is ENHRY and CDR2 is SYGVKD in the germline V gene. CDR3 nucleotides: TGTGCCATCCGAGGACAGGGCGACACTGAAGCTTTCTTT. Its protein is CAIRGQGDTEAFF.